The subject of this entry is one T cell receptor beta chain. Its target is not known. PCR or immunohistochemistry showed mismatch repair deficiency in every enrolled patient. The data originate from a study of PD-1 blockade in mismatch repair-deficient tumors. Study summary: Enrolled about 2012-2016, patients had progressing, pretreated mismatch repair-deficient cancers of over nine types. Study-wide points: Rapid post-treatment expansion, then contraction, generally preceding radiologic response, marked tumor-resident clones.

Libraries were prepared by immunoSEQ multiplex PCR; TCRdb keeps only in-frame clonotypes and omits some of them. This table holds about 49,000 clones, 77% found once. The germline V gene has CDR1 SGHRS and CDR2 YFSETQ. The trim removed 4 bases at V and 3 bases at J, leaving 11 bases unmatched. The CDR3 sequence is 16 residues long. The source was PBMCs, collected before pembrolizumab treatment. The V and J genes are TRBV5-1 and TRBJ2-3; TRBD1 aligns across 7 bases. The receptor's source is an adult with mismatch repair-deficient cancer. The CDR3 DNA follows: TGCGCCAGCAGCCCTCGAGTAAGGGGGCTTACAGATACGCAGTATTTT. Its translation is CASSPRVRGLTDTQYF.